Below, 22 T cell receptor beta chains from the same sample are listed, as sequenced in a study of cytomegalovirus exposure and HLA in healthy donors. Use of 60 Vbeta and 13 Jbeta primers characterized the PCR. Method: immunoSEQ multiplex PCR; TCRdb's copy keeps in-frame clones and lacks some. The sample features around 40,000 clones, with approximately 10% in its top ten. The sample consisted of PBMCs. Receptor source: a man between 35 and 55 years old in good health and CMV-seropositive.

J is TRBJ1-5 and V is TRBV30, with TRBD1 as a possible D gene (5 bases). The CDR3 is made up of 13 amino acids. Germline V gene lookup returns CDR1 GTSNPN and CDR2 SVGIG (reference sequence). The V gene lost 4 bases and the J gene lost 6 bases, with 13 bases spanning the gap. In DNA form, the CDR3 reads TGTGCCTGGAAATCGGGGGGTACTCAGCCCCAGCATTTT. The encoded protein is CAWKSGGTQPQHF.

This CDR3 is CASNTPGTGGGEQYF. Written as DNA, the CDR3 is TGTGCCAGTAATACTCCCGGGACAGGGGGAGGCGAGCAGTACTTC. This chain connects TRBV19 to TRBJ2-7; 11 nucleotides match TRBD1. The CDR3 is made up of 15 amino acids. CDR1 and CDR2 (germline): LNHDA, SQIVND (reference sequence). Losses at the gene ends were 7 bases for V and 6 bases for J; bases not matched to a gene: 11.

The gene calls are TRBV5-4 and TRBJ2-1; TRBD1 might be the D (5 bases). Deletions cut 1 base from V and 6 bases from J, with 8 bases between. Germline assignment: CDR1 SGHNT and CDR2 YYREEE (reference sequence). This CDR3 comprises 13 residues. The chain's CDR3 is CASSLKDTNEQFF. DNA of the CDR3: TGTGCCAGCAGCTTGAAGGACACCAATGAGCAGTTCTTC.

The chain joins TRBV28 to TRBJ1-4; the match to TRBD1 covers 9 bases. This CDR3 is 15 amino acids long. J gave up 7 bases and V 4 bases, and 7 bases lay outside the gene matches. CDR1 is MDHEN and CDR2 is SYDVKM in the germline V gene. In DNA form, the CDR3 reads TGTGCCAGCAGTTCACAGGGGGCGCTTGGTGAAAAACTGTTTTTT. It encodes CASSSQGALGEKLFF.

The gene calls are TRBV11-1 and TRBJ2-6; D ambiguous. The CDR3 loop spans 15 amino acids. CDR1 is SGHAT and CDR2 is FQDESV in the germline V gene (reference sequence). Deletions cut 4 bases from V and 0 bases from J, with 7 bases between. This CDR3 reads CASSYGSSGANVLTF. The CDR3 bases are TGTGCCAGCAGCTATGGCAGCTCTGGGGCCAACGTCCTGACTTTC.

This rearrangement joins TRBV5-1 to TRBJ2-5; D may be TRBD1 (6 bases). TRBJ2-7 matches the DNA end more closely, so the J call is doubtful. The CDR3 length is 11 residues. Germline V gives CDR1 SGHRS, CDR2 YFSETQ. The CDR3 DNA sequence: TGCGCCAGCACAGGGGAATACGAGCAGTACTTC. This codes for CASTGEYEQYF.

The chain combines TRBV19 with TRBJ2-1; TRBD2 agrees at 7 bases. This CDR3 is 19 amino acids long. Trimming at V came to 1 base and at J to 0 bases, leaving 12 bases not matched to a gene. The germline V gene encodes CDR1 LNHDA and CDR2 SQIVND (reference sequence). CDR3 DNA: TGTGCCAGTAGTATAGGTTGGGCTAGCGGAGGAAGCTCCTACAATGAGCAGTTCTTC. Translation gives CASSIGWASGGSSYNEQFF.

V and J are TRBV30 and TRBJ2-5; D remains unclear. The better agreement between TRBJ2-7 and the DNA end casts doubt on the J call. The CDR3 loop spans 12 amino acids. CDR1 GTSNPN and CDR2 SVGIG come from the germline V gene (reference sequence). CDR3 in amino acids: CAWSVASYEQYF. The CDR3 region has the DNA TGTGCCTGGAGTGTTGCAAGCTACGAGCAGTACTTC.

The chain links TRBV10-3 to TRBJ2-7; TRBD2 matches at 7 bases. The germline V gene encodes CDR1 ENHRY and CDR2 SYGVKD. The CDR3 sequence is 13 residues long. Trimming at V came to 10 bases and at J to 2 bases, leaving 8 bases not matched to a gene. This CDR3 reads CATTSAGTYEQYF. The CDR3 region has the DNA TGTGCCACAACTAGCGCGGGGACCTACGAGCAGTACTTC.

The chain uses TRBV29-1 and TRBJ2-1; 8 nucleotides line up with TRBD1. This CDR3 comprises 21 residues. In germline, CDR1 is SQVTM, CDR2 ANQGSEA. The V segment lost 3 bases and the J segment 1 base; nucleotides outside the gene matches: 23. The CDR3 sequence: CSVDYRGEGAGPIPSYNEQFF. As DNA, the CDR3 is TGCAGCGTTGATTACAGGGGGGAAGGTGCGGGACCCATCCCTTCCTACAATGAGCAGTTCTTC.

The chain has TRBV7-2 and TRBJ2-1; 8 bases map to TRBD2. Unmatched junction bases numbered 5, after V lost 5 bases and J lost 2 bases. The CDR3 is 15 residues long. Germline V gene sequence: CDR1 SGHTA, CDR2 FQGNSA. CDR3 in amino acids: CASSTKLAAYNEQFF. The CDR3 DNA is TGTGCCAGCAGCACTAAACTAGCGGCCTACAATGAGCAGTTCTTC. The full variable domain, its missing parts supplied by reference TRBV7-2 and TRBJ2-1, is GAGVSQSPSNKVTEKGKDVELRCDPISGHTALYWYRQSLGQGLEFLIYFQGNSAPDKSGLPSDRFSAERTGGSVSTLTIQRTQQEDSAVYLCASSTKLAAYNEQFFGPGTRLTVL.

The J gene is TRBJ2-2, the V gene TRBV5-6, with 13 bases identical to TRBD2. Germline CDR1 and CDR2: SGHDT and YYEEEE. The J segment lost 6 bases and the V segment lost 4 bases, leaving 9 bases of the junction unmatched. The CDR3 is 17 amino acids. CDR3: CASSRLAGGVSAGELFF. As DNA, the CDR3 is TGTGCCAGCAGCCGACTAGCGGGAGGAGTTTCTGCCGGGGAGCTGTTTTTT.

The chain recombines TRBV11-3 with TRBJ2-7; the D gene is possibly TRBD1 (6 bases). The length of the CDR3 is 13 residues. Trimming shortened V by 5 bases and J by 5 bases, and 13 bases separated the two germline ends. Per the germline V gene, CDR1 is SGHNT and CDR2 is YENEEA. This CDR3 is CASSPTRDNEQYF. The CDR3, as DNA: TGTGCCAGCAGCCCCACCCGGGACAACGAGCAGTACTTC. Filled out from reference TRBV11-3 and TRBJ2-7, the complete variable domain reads EAGVVQSPRYKIIEKKQPVAFWCNPISGHNTLYWYLQNLGQGPELLIRYENEEAVDDSQLPKDRFSAERLKGVDSTLKIQPAELGDSAVYLCASSPTRDNEQYFGPGTRLTVT.

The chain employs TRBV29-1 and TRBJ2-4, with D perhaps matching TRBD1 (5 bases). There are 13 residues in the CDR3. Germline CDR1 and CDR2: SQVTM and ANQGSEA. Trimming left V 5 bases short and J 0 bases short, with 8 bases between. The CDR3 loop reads CSVLGLAKNIQYF. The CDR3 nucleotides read TGCAGCGTTTTGGGGCTAGCCAAAAACATTCAGTACTTC.

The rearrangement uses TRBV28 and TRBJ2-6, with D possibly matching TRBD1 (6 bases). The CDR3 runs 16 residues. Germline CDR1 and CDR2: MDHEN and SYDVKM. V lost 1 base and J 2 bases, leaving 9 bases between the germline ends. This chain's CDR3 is CASSLYNRAGANVLTF. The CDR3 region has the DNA TGTGCCAGCAGTTTATATAACAGGGCTGGGGCCAACGTCCTGACTTTC.

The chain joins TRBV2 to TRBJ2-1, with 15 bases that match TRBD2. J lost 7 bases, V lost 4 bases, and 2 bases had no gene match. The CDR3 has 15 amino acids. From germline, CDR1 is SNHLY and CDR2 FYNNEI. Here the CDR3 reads CASSVGLAGGNEQFF. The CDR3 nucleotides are TGTGCCAGCAGTGTCGGACTAGCGGGAGGGAATGAGCAGTTCTTC.

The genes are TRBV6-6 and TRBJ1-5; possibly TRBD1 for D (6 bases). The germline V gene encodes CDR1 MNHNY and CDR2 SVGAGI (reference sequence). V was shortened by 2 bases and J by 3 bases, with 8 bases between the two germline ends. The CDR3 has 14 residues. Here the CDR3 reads CASSYGQINQPQHF. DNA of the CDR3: TGTGCCAGCAGTTACGGACAGATCAATCAGCCCCAGCATTTT.

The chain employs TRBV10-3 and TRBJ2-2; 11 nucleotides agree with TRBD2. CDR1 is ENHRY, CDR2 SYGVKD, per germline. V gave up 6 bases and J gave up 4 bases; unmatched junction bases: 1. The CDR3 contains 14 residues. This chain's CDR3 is CAIRGLAATGELFF. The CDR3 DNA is TGTGCCATCAGGGGACTAGCGGCCACCGGGGAGCTGTTTTTT.

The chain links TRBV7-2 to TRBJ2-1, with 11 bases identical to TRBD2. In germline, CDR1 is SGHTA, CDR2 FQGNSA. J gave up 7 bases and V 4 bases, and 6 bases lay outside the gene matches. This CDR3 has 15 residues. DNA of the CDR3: TGTGCCAGCAGCTCCCCTCGACTAGCGGGGAATGAGCAGTTCTTC. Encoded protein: CASSSPRLAGNEQFF. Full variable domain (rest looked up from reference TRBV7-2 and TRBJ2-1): GAGVSQSPSNKVTEKGKDVELRCDPISGHTALYWYRQSLGQGLEFLIYFQGNSAPDKSGLPSDRFSAERTGGSVSTLTIQRTQQEDSAVYLCASSSPRLAGNEQFFGPGTRLTVL.

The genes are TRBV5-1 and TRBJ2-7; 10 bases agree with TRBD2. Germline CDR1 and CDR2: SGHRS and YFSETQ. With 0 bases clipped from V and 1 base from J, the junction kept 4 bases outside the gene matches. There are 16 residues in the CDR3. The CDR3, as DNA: TGCGCCAGCAGCTTGGTGGGACTAGCGATATCCTACGAGCAGTACTTC. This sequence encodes CASSLVGLAISYEQYF.

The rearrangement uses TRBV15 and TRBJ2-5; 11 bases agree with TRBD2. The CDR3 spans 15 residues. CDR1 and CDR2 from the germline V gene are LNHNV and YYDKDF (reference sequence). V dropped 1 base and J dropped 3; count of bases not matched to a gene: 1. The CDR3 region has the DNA TGTGCCACCAGCAGAGTACTAGCGGGAGAAGAGACCCAGTACTTC. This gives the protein CATSRVLAGEETQYF.

DNA of the CDR3: TGTGCCAGCAGTTTTAACCGGGGTAGTACAGATACGCAGTATTTT. Protein product: CASSFNRGSTDTQYF. The J gene is TRBJ2-3, the V gene TRBV27; a possible D gene is TRBD2 (5 bases). Trimming took 3 bases from V and 3 from J, leaving 13 bases between them. The CDR3 totals 15 residues. The germline V gene encodes CDR1 MNHEY and CDR2 SMNVEV (reference sequence).